These 18 T cell receptor beta chains share one sample of origin, sequenced in a study of blood T cells in healthy people across ages. Primed by a sample-barcoded 5' primer and a J-beta primer mix, a second PCR proceeded for 7 to 11 cycles. TCRdb reanalysed the 5' RACE reads using MiXCR and keeps one entry per CDR3 protein. The table has hundreds of thousands of distinct CDR3 sequences, roughly 53% seen once. Sequencing input: blood. These receptors were taken from a man aged 60 to 75 in good health.

This chain uses TRBV6-5 with TRBJ1-2; D remains unclear. Germline V gene sequence: CDR1 MNHEY, CDR2 SVGAGI. CDR3 length equals 15 residues. V gave up 0 bases and J gave up 7 bases, with 15 bases separating them. CDR3 sequence reads: CASSYSRREGRGYTF. In DNA form, the CDR3 reads TGTGCCAGCAGTTACTCGAGGAGGGAAGGGCGTGGCTACACCTTC.

This clonotype turned up a few times. The chain couples TRBV12-3 or TRBV12-4 to TRBJ2-7; D is perhaps TRBD2 (6 bases). The CDR3 has 14 residues. The V end lost 2 bases, the J end lost 2 bases, and 10 bases lay between the germline ends. The DNA for the CDR3 is TGTGCCAGCAGTTTATCGGGGGTAGCCTACGAGCAGTACTTC. Its translation: CASSLSGVAYEQYF.

This chain links TRBV10-3 with TRBJ2-1, with TRBD2 matching over 10 bases. CDR3 length: 13 amino acids. With V trimmed by 10 bases and J by 6 bases, 6 bases remained unmatched. The germline V gene encodes CDR1 ENHRY and CDR2 SYGVKD. The CDR3 DNA sequence: TGTGCCAGTGGACTAGCGGAGCCCAATGAGCAGTTCTTC. This translates into CASGLAEPNEQFF.

V is TRBV10-3 and J is TRBJ2-3, with 8 bases that match TRBD1. Germline CDR1 reads ENHRY; CDR2 reads SYGVKD. CDR3 length equals 14 residues. V lost 6 bases and J lost 4; bases outside the gene matches: 6. CDR3 DNA: TGTGCCATCAGGTCAGGGGGCGAAGCAGATACGCAGTATTTT. It encodes CAIRSGGEADTQYF.

The chain joins TRBV7-9 to TRBJ1-1; D gene uncertain. The CDR3 covers 15 residues. Per germline, CDR1 SEHNR and CDR2 FQNEAQ (reference sequence). V dropped 6 bases and J dropped 0 bases, with 14 bases sitting between them. The CDR3 region has the DNA TGTGCCAGCAGACGTACGGCAGGCGTGAACACTGAAGCTTTCTTT. Its protein product is CASRRTAGVNTEAFF.

This chain connects TRBV5-1 to TRBJ1-4; maybe TRBD1 (5 bases). The CDR3 loop spans 15 amino acids. The germline gives CDR1 SGHRS, CDR2 YFSETQ. Deletions cut 5 bases from V and 3 bases from J, with 14 bases between. In DNA form, the CDR3 reads TGCGCCAGCAGTACAGGTTCGGTGGCTAATGAAAAACTGTTTTTT. Its translation is CASSTGSVANEKLFF.

The chain links TRBV2 to TRBJ1-6; the match to TRBD1 covers 9 bases. The V gene end was trimmed by 5 bases and the J gene end by 10 bases; junction bases not matched to a gene: 9. Germline CDR1 is SNHLY and CDR2 is FYNNEI. This CDR3 region has 15 residues. CDR3: CASSLQGARGSPLHF. For the CDR3, the DNA is TGTGCCAGCAGTCTACAGGGGGCACGGGGGTCACCCCTCCACTTT.

This chain joins TRBV10-3 and TRBJ2-7; 10 nucleotides agree with TRBD1. The CDR3 is made up of 16 amino acids. Trimming at V came to 4 bases and at J to 2 bases, leaving 8 bases not matched to a gene. Germline V gene sequence: CDR1 ENHRY, CDR2 SYGVKD. CDR3 nucleotides: TGTGCCATCAGTGTGTTCCGGGACAGGGGAACCTACGAGCAGTACTTC. Translation: CAISVFRDRGTYEQYF.

In its sample, this clonotype was seen a few times. The chain recombines TRBV2 with TRBJ2-3, with D possibly matching TRBD1 (5 bases). V lost 9 bases, J lost 7 bases, and 23 bases lay in between. Per the germline V gene, CDR1 is SNHLY and CDR2 is FYNNEI. This CDR3 spans 15 amino acids. CDR3 sequence (DNA): TGTGCCAGTTCTCAAGACAGTCAATGGGGAAATACGCAGTATTTT. Protein product: CASSQDSQWGNTQYF.

This clonotype has just one count. The rearrangement joins TRBV18 to TRBJ2-7; a possible D gene is TRBD2 (5 bases). With 5 bases removed from V and 6 bases from J, the gap between germline ends came to 11 bases. Germline CDR1 is KGHSH and CDR2 is LQKENI. The CDR3 is made up of 12 amino acids. Here the CDR3 reads CASSRTVSEQYF. The CDR3 DNA sequence: TGTGCCAGCTCAAGGACTGTCTCCGAGCAGTACTTC.

This clonotype was seen repeatedly, ten times or more. This sequence joins TRBV28 and TRBJ2-7; D remains ambiguous. Germline values: CDR1 MDHEN, CDR2 SYDVKM. V dropped 1 base and J dropped 4 bases, with 5 bases sitting between them. This CDR3 has 12 residues. The CDR3 coding sequence is TGTGCCAGCAGTTTATCGGGTTACGAGCAGTACTTC. It specifies CASSLSGYEQYF.

The V gene is TRBV20-1, the J gene TRBJ1-3; D remains ambiguous. V was clipped by 0 bases and J by 4 bases, with 1 base between them. Per the germline V gene, CDR1 is DFQATT and CDR2 is SNEGSKA (reference sequence). This CDR3 is built from 11 residues. CDR3 coding DNA: TGCAGTGCTAGAGAGGGAAACACCATATATTTT. Its translation is CSAREGNTIYF.

The gene calls are TRBV2 and TRBJ2-7, with D tentatively TRBD1 (5 bases). The CDR3 is made up of 13 amino acids. Germline V gives CDR1 SNHLY, CDR2 FYNNEI. The ends were cut back, 7 bases at V and 0 bases at J, with 10 bases in the middle. In DNA, the CDR3 is TGTGCCAGCACCGTACAGGACTCCTACGAGCAGTACTTC. Amino acid sequence: CASTVQDSYEQYF.

The chain joins TRBV7-2 to TRBJ1-2; weak D call: TRBD1 (5 bases). Germline assignment: CDR1 SGHTA and CDR2 FQGNSA. This CDR3 contains 15 residues. The V end lost 1 base, the J end lost 2 bases, and 11 bases lay between the germline ends. Here the CDR3 reads CASSLGSWGNYGYTF. The CDR3 DNA is TGTGCCAGCAGCTTAGGGAGCTGGGGGAACTATGGCTACACCTTC.

This sequence joins TRBV28 and TRBJ1-2; D remains unclear. The CDR3 loop spans 11 amino acids. CDR1 and CDR2 (germline): MDHEN, SYDVKM. V was shortened by 4 bases and J by 5 bases, with 5 bases between the two germline ends. This CDR3 is CASSSWYGYTF. The CDR3 DNA reads as TGTGCCAGCAGTTCGTGGTATGGCTACACCTTC.

This clonotype was seen more than once but under ten times. The J gene is TRBJ2-1, the V gene TRBV20-1; D gene ambiguous. Germline V gene sequence: CDR1 DFQATT, CDR2 SNEGSKA (reference sequence). The CDR3 is 13 amino acids. Trimming pared 6 bases from V and 4 bases from J, leaving 13 bases between. The CDR3 DNA follows: TGCAGTGCCTTCAAGCCAGAATACAATGAGCAGTTCTTC. Protein sequence: CSAFKPEYNEQFF.

This clonotype has only a few counts. The chain joins TRBV10-2 to TRBJ2-3; 8 nucleotides line up with TRBD1. V shed 4 bases and J 6 bases; nucleotides not matched to a gene: 6. The CDR3 covers 14 residues. Germline V gene data show CDR1 as WSHSY and CDR2 as SAAADI. The CDR3 here is CASSVGRGLDTQYF. The DNA of the CDR3 is TGCGCCAGCAGTGTTGGCAGGGGGCTGGATACGCAGTATTTT.

This clonotype was counted between two and nine times. This sequence joins TRBV4-1 and TRBJ2-7, with 8 bases lining up with TRBD2. Trimming cost V 2 bases and J 2 bases; bases outside gene matches: 2. CDR1 is MGHRA and CDR2 is YSYEKL in the germline V gene. CDR3 size: 14 residues. In DNA form, the CDR3 reads TGCGCCAGCAGCCAACGGGGGGGGACCTACGAGCAGTACTTC. As protein: CASSQRGGTYEQYF.